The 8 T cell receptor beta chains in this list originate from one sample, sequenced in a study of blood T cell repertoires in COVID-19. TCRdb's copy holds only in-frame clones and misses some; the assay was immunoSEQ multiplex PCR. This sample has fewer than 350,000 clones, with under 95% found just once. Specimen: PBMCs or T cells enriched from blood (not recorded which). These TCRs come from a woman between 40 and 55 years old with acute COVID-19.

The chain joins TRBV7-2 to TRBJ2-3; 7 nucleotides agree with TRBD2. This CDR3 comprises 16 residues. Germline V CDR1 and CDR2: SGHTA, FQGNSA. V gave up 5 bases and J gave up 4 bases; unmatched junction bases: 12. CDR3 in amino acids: CASSQSPAGLADTQYF. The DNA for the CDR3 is TGTGCCAGCAGCCAGTCCCCAGCGGGACTGGCAGATACGCAGTATTTT.

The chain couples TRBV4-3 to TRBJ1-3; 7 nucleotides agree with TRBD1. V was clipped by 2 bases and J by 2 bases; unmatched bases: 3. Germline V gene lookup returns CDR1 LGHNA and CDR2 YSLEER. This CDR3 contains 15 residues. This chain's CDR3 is CASSQNRGAGNTIYF. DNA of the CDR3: TGCGCCAGCAGCCAAAACAGGGGAGCTGGAAACACCATATATTTT.

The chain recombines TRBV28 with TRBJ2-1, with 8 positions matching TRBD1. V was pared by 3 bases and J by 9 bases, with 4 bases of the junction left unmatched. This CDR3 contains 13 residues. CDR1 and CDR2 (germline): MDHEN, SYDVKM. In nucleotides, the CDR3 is TGTGCCAGCAGTTTGGCAGGGGGCTTTGAGCAGTTCTTC. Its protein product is CASSLAGGFEQFF.

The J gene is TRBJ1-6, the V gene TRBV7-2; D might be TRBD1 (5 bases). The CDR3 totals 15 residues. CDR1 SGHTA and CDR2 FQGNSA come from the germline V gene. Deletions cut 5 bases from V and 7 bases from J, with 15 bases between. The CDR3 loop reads CASSLTALENSPLHF. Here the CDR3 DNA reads TGTGCCAGCAGCCTGACAGCTCTTGAGAATTCACCCCTCCACTTT. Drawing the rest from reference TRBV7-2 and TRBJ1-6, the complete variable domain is GAGVSQSPSNKVTEKGKDVELRCDPISGHTALYWYRQSLGQGLEFLIYFQGNSAPDKSGLPSDRFSAERTGGSVSTLTIQRTQQEDSAVYLCASSLTALENSPLHFGNGTRLTVT.

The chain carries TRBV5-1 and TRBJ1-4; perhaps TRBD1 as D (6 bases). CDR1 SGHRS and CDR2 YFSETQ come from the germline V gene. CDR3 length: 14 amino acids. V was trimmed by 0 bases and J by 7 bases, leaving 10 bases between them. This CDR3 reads CASSLGQGSEKLFF. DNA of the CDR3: TGCGCCAGCAGCTTGGGGCAGGGGAGTGAAAAACTGTTTTTT. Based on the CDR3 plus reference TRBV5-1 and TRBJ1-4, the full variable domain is KAGVTQTPRYLIKTRGQQVTLSCSPISGHRSVSWYQQTPGQGLQFLFEYFSETQRNKGNFPGRFSGRQFSNSRSEMNVSTLELGDSALYLCASSLGQGSEKLFFGSGTQLSVL.

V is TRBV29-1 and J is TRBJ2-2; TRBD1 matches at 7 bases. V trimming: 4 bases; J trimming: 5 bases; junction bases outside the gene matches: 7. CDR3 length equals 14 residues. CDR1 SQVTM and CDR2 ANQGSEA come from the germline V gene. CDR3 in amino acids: CSVVKGALTGELFF. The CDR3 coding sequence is TGCAGCGTTGTAAAGGGGGCGTTGACCGGGGAGCTGTTTTTT.

The CDR3 here is CASSPYQPGGPDTQYF. The CDR3 region has the DNA TGTGCCAGCAGCCCCTACCAGCCGGGGGGGCCGGATACGCAGTATTTT. V usage is TRBV11-2 and J usage is TRBJ2-3; 8 positions match TRBD2. The CDR3 runs 16 residues. Germline V gene data show CDR1 as SGHAT and CDR2 as FQNNGV. The V gene end was trimmed by 5 bases and the J gene end by 6 bases; junction bases not matched to a gene: 13.

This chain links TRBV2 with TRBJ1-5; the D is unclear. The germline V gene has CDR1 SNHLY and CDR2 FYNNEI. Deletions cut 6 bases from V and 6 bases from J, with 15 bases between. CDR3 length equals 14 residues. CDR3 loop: CASRTDLTGQPQHF. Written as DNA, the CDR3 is TGTGCCAGCAGAACCGATTTGACGGGTCAGCCCCAGCATTTT.